This T cell receptor (beta chain) was recorded in a study of radiation and T cells in renal cell carcinoma. The data were produced by immunoSEQ multiplex PCR, yet TCRdb's version contains in-frame clones alone and is incomplete. Here the sample spans some 97,000 clones, roughly 84% being singletons. Time point meaning: blood 4 weeks post-SBRT, at nephrectomy. Specified treatment: 15 Gy SBRT to primary tumor, nephrectomy 4 weeks later. This clone has a single count. V shed 10 bases, J shed 7 bases, and the junction held 10 bases outside the gene matches. CDR1 and CDR2 from the germline V gene are MNHEY and SVGAGI. The CDR3 covers 13 residues.

The sequence was collected from a man in his sixties with renal cell carcinoma. The gene calls are TRBV6-5 and TRBJ2-1, with TRBD1 identical over 7 bases. The source was blood, collected from a patient whose treatment included radiotherapy and nephrectomy. The CDR3 nucleotides are TGTGCCACAGCACAGGGGTACGGGAATGAGCAGTTCTTC. It specifies CATAQGYGNEQFF.